A single sample is the source of the 14 T cell receptor beta chains below, sequenced in a study of beta chain features in type 1 diabetes. Expressed TCRB transcripts were sequenced after all isolated RNA was converted to cDNA. Produced via immunoSEQ multiplex PCR; TCRdb's table is partial and in-frame only. The sample holds approximately 160,000 clones, over 7.5% seen once. Input material: central memory CD4+ T cells from blood. The origin of the receptors is a woman aged 18-29 years in good health.

The sample holds a few counts of this clone. The chain employs TRBV5-1 and TRBJ2-2; D may be TRBD1 (6 bases). Trimming took 4 bases from V and 6 from J, leaving 16 bases between them. Germline V gene lookup returns CDR1 SGHRS and CDR2 YFSETQ. The CDR3 length is 15 residues. This CDR3 reads CASSPRQEAPGELFF. The DNA for the CDR3 is TGCGCCAGCAGCCCCAGACAGGAGGCGCCCGGGGAGCTGTTTTTT.

The chain links TRBV7-2 to TRBJ1-5; maybe TRBD1 (6 bases). CDR1 and CDR2 from the germline V gene are SGHTA and FQGNSA. The CDR3 totals 15 residues. V gave up 1 base and J gave up 5 bases, with 12 bases separating them. The CDR3 bases are TGTGCCAGCAGCTTAGGTGGGGGCCTGGATCAGCCCCAGCATTTT. The encoded protein is CASSLGGGLDQPQHF.

The rearrangement joins TRBV7-8 to TRBJ2-4; D may be TRBD2 (6 bases). Trimming pared 1 base from V and 6 bases from J, leaving 10 bases between. CDR3 length: 14 amino acids. Germline V CDR1 and CDR2: SGHVS, FQNEAQ. This CDR3 reads CASSLVRGGNIQYF. CDR3 coding DNA: TGTGCCAGCAGCTTAGTGCGGGGAGGAAACATTCAGTACTTC.

Only one count was recorded for this clone. The chain employs TRBV7-3 and TRBJ1-1; D call uncertain. Germline-derived CDR1 and CDR2 are SGHTA and FQGTGA. Trimming left V 2 bases short and J 3 bases short, with 7 bases between. The CDR3 totals 13 residues. CDR3 sequence reads: CASSLARYTEAFF. CDR3 nucleotide sequence: TGTGCCAGCAGCTTAGCGAGGTACACTGAAGCTTTCTTT. Based on the CDR3 plus reference TRBV7-3 and TRBJ1-1, the full variable domain is GAGVSQTPSNKVTEKGKYVELRCDPISGHTALYWYRQSLGQGPEFLIYFQGTGAADDSGLPNDRFFAVRPEGSVSTLKIQRTERGDSAVYLCASSLARYTEAFFGQGTRLTVV.

This clone was observed a few times. The CDR3 DNA sequence: TGTGCCAGCAGCGCAGGGGGCCGGAACACTGAAGCTTTCTTT. Translating gives CASSAGGRNTEAFF. The V call is TRBV13, the J call TRBJ1-1; 8 nucleotides align to TRBD1. The V segment lost 5 bases and the J segment 1 base; nucleotides outside the gene matches: 3. The CDR3 runs 14 residues. Per the germline V gene, CDR1 is PRHDT and CDR2 is FYEKMQ (reference sequence).

This clone was recorded a few times. This chain links TRBV16 with TRBJ2-3; TRBD1 matches at 8 bases. The CDR3 runs to 16 residues. V lost 2 bases, J lost 2 bases, and 6 bases stayed unmatched. Germline V gene sequence: CDR1 KGHSY, CDR2 FQNENV. The CDR3 sequence: CASSQRGQGFTDTQYF. The CDR3 nucleotides read TGTGCCAGCAGCCAAAGAGGACAGGGATTCACAGATACGCAGTATTTT.

This clone was observed a handful of times. The chain is built from TRBV7-6 and TRBJ2-1; TRBD2 matches 7 bases. The germline V gene encodes CDR1 SGHVS and CDR2 FNYEAQ. V shed 5 bases, J shed 12 bases, and the junction held 16 bases outside the gene matches. The CDR3 has 15 amino acids. CDR3 region: CASSQSVWAREGQFF. The DNA of the CDR3 is TGTGCCAGCAGCCAGTCGGTGTGGGCCAGGGAGGGGCAGTTCTTC.

V is TRBV18 and J is TRBJ2-5; possible D gene TRBD1, 6 bases. V was pared by 1 base and J by 2 bases, with 14 bases between. This CDR3 contains 16 residues. Germline V gene sequence: CDR1 KGHSH, CDR2 LQKENI. The CDR3 coding sequence is TGTGCCAGCTCACCACGATTATCGGGACAACAAGAGACCCAGTACTTC. Translation gives CASSPRLSGQQETQYF.

The V and J genes are TRBV10-3 and TRBJ2-3, with TRBD2 identical over 7 bases. The CDR3 is 15 amino acids. The trim removed 6 bases at V and 3 bases at J, leaving 9 bases unmatched. Germline CDR1 and CDR2: ENHRY and SYGVKD. Here the CDR3 DNA reads TGTGCCATCAGCCTTCTAGAGGGACTAACAGATACGCAGTATTTT. Protein sequence: CAISLLEGLTDTQYF.

The V call is TRBV7-2, the J call TRBJ1-4; D remains ambiguous. CDR3 length equals 14 residues. Germline V gives CDR1 SGHTA, CDR2 FQGNSA. V was clipped by 3 bases and J by 5 bases, with 10 bases between them. CDR3 DNA sequence: TGTGCCAGCAGCTTCTCCCCCGGGAATGAAAAACTGTTTTTT. It codes for CASSFSPGNEKLFF.

This clone was found a few times. A read error may produce the germline difference seen at one junction end. CDR3 bases: TGTGCTAGCAGCTTAGACGGTTACAATGAGCAGTTCTTC. Residues: CASSLDGYNEQFF. The chain uses TRBV7-7 and TRBJ2-1; D unresolved. CDR1 and CDR2 from the germline V gene are SSHAT and FNYEAQ (reference sequence). The CDR3 contains 13 residues. Drawing the rest from reference TRBV7-7 and TRBJ2-1, the complete variable domain is GAGVSQSPRYKVTKRGQDVTLRCDPISSHATLYWYQQALGQGPEFLTYFNYEAQPDKSGLPSDRFSAERPEGSISTLTIQRTEQRDSAMYRCASSLDGYNEQFFGPGTRLTVL.

This clone was picked up a small number of times. The chain employs TRBV27 and TRBJ2-7; 7 bases map to TRBD1. In germline, CDR1 is MNHEY, CDR2 SMNVEV (reference sequence). This CDR3 is 14 amino acids long. The J segment lost 0 bases and the V segment lost 5 bases, leaving 4 bases of the junction unmatched. CDR3 loop: CASSTTGSSYEQYF. The CDR3 bases are TGTGCCAGCAGTACGACAGGGAGCTCCTACGAGCAGTACTTC.

A few counts support this clone. The rearrangement joins TRBV7-2 to TRBJ1-1, with D hard to call. Trimming left V 3 bases short and J 1 base short, with 6 bases between. Germline lookup yields CDR1 SGHTA and CDR2 FQGNSA. This CDR3 has 13 residues. CDR3 in amino acids: CASSFRGNTEAFF. The CDR3 DNA sequence: TGTGCCAGCAGCTTCCGGGGGAACACTGAAGCTTTCTTT.

This clone has only a few counts. The rearrangement links TRBV25-1 to TRBJ2-5; D gene unclear. Germline V gene data show CDR1 as MGHDK and CDR2 as SYGVNS. This CDR3 region has 12 residues. Deletions cut 5 bases from V and 1 base from J, with 5 bases between. Written as DNA, the CDR3 is TGTGCCAGCAGTCTAACCCAAGAGACCCAGTACTTC. It encodes CASSLTQETQYF.